What follows describes a single T cell receptor beta chain. The data originate from a study of blood T cell repertoires in COVID-19. Authors' methods: Amplification of reference gene primers was used by the study to estimate nucleated cell counts. TCRdb keeps only in-frame clones here, not all; method: immunoSEQ multiplex PCR. V and J calls and clone size are given by that table; D and trimming were obtained from the DNA. The sample yields 77,000 or so clones, under 80% seen once. The CDR3 has 15 amino acids. Per the germline V gene, CDR1 is MNHEY and CDR2 is SVGAGI. Deletions cut 4 bases from V and 2 bases from J, with 14 bases between.

The source is a woman of 80 years or more with active or convalescent COVID-19. The chain employs TRBV6-5 and TRBJ2-5; D is perhaps TRBD2 (5 bases). The sequenced material came from peripheral blood. For the CDR3, the DNA is TGTGCCAGCAGTTCTTTTTCGGGGAAACAAGAGACCCAGTACTTC. It is translated as CASSSFSGKQETQYF.